The table lists the clone carrying this T cell receptor (beta chain) with a count of one. This entry comes from a study of blood T cell repertoires in COVID-19. The data were produced by immunoSEQ multiplex PCR, yet TCRdb's version contains in-frame clones alone and is incomplete. The sample has around 340,000 clones; approximately 83% are singletons. The germline CDR1 and CDR2 sequences are SGHDN and FVKESK. This CDR3 has 15 amino acids. The V end lost 1 base, the J end lost 6 bases, and 12 bases lay between the germline ends. This sequence originates from a woman aged 40 to 50 with acute COVID-19. Sequencing was carried out using PBMCs or T cells enriched from blood (not recorded which). The gene calls are TRBV14 and TRBJ2-2; possible D gene TRBD1, 5 bases. CDR3 sequence: CASSQAGMGPGELFF. Written as DNA, the CDR3 is TGTGCCAGCAGCCAAGCAGGGATGGGTCCCGGGGAGCTGTTTTTT.